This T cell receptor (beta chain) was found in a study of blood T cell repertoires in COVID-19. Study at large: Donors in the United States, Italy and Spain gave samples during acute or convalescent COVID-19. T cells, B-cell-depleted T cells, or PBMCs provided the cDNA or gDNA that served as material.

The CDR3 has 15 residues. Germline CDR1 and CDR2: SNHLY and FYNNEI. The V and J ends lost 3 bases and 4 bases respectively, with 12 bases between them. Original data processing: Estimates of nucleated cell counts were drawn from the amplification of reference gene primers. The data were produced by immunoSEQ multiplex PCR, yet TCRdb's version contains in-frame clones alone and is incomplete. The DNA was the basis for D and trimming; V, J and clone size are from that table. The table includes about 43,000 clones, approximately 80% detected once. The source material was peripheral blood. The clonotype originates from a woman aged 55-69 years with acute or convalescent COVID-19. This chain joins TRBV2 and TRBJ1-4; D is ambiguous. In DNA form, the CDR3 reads TGTGCCAGCAGTGAGTGGAGGGTCGATAATGAAAAACTGTTTTTT. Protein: CASSEWRVDNEKLFF.